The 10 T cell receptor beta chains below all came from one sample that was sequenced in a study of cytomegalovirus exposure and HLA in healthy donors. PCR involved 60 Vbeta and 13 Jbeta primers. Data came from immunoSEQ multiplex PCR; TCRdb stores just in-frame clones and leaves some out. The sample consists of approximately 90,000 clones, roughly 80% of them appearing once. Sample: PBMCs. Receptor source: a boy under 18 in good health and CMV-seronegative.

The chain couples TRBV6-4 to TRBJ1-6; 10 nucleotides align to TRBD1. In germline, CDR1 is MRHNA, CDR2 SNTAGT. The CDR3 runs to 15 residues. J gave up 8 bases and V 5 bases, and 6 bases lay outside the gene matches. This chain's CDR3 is CASSSSTGGHSPLHF. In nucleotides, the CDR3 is TGTGCCAGCAGTAGCTCGACAGGGGGCCATTCACCCCTCCACTTT.

The CDR3 loop reads CASRGTSVYNEQFF. In DNA, the CDR3 is TGTGCCAGCAGGGGGACTAGCGTCTACAATGAGCAGTTCTTC. The V gene is TRBV7-9, the J gene TRBJ2-1, with 10 bases that match TRBD2. Germline V gene lookup returns CDR1 SEHNR and CDR2 FQNEAQ (reference sequence). The V and J ends lost 6 bases and 3 bases, in that order; junction bases with no gene match: 2. The CDR3 has 14 residues.

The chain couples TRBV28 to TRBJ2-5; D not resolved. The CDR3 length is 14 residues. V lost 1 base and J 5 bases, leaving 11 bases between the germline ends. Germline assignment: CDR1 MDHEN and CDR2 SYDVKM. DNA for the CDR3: TGTGCCAGCAGTTTATTCGCTAGTGCGGAGACCCAGTACTTC. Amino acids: CASSLFASAETQYF.

CDR3 nucleotide sequence: TGCAGCGTTAGAAAGGGACAGGGGTACTATGGCTACACCTTC. This gives the protein CSVRKGQGYYGYTF. The chain employs TRBV29-1 and TRBJ1-2, with 10 positions matching TRBD1. The CDR3 totals 14 residues. Looked up from germline, CDR1 is SQVTM and CDR2 is ANQGSEA. V dropped 5 bases and J dropped 3; count of bases not matched to a gene: 6.

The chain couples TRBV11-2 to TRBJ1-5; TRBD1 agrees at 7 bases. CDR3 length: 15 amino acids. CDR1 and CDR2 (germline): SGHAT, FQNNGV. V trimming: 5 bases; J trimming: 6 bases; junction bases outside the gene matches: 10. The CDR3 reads CASSPDRETGQPQHF. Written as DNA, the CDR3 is TGTGCCAGCAGCCCAGACAGGGAAACAGGTCAGCCCCAGCATTTT.

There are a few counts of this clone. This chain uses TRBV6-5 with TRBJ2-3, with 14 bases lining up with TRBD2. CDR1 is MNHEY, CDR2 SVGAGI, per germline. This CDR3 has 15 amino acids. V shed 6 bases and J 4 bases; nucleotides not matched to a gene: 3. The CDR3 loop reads CASRRLAGGPDTQYF. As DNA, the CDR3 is TGTGCCAGCAGGAGACTAGCGGGGGGGCCAGATACGCAGTATTTT.

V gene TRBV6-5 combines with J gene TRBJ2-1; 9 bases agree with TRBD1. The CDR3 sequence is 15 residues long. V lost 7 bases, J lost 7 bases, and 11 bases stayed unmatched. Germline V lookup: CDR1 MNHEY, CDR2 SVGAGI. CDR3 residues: CASIKTGTGYNEQFF. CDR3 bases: TGTGCCAGCATTAAAACTGGGACAGGGTATAATGAGCAGTTCTTC.

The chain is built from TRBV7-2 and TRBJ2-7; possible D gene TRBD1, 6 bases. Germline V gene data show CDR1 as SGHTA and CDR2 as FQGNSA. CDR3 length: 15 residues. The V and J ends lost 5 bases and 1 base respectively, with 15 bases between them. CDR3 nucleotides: TGTGCCAGCAGCCCCCAGCCAGGGGTGTCCTACGAGCAGTACTTC. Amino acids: CASSPQPGVSYEQYF. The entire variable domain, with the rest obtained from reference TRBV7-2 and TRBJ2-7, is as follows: GAGVSQSPSNKVTEKGKDVELRCDPISGHTALYWYRQSLGQGLEFLIYFQGNSAPDKSGLPSDRFSAERTGGSVSTLTIQRTQQEDSAVYLCASSPQPGVSYEQYFGPGTRLTVT.

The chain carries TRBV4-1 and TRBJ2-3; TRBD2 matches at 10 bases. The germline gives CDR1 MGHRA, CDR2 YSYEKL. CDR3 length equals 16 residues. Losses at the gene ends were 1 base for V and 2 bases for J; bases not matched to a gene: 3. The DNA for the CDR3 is TGCGCCAGCAGCCAAGGACTAGCGGGCCTCACAGATACGCAGTATTTT. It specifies CASSQGLAGLTDTQYF.

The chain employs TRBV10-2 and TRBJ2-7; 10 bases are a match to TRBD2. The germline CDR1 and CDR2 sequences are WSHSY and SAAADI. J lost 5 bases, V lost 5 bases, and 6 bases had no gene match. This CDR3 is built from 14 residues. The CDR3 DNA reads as TGCGCCAGCAGTACAGGGACTAGCGCTAACGAGCAGTACTTC. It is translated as CASSTGTSANEQYF.